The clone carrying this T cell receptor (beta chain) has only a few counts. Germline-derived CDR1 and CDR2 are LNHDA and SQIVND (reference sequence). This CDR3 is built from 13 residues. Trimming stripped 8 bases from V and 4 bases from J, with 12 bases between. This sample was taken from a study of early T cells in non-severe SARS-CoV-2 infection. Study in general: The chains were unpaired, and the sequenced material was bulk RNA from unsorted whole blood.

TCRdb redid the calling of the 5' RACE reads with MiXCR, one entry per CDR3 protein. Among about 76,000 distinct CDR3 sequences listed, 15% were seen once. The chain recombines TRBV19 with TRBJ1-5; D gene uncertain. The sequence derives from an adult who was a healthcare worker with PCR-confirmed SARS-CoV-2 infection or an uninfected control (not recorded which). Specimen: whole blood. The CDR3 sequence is CASCDSPNQPQHF. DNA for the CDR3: TGTGCCAGTTGCGATTCCCCGAATCAGCCCCAGCATTTT.